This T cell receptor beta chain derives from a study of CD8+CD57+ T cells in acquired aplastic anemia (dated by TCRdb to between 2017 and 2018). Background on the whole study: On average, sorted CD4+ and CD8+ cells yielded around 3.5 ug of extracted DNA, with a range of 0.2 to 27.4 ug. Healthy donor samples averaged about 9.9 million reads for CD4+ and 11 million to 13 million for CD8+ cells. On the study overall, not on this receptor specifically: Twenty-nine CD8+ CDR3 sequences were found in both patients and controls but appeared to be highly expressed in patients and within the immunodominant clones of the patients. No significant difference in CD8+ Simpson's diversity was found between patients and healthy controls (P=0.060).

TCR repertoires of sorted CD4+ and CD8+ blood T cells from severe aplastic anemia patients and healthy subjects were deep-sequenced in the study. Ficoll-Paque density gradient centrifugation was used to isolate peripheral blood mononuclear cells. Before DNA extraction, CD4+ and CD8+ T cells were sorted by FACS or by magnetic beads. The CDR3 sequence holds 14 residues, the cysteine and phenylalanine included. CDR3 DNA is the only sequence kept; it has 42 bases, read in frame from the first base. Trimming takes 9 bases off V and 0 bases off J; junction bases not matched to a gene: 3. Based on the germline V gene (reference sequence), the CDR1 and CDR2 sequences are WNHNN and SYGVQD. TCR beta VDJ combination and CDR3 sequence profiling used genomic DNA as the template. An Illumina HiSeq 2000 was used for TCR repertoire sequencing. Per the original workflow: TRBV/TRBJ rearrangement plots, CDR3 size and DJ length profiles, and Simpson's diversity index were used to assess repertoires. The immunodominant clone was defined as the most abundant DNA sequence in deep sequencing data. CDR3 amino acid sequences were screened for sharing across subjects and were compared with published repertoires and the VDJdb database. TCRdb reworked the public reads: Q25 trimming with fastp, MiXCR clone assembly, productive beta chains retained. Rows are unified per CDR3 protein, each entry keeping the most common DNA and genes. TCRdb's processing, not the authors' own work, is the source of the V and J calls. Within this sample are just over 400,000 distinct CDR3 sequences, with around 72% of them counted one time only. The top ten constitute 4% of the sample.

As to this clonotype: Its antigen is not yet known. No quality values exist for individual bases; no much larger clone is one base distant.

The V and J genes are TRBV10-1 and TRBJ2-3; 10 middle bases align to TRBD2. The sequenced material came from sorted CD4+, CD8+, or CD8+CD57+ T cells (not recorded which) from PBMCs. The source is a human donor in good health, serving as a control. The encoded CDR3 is CASASGGSTDTQYF. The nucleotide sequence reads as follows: TGCGCCAGTGCTAGCGGGGGTAGCACAGATACGCAGTATTTT.